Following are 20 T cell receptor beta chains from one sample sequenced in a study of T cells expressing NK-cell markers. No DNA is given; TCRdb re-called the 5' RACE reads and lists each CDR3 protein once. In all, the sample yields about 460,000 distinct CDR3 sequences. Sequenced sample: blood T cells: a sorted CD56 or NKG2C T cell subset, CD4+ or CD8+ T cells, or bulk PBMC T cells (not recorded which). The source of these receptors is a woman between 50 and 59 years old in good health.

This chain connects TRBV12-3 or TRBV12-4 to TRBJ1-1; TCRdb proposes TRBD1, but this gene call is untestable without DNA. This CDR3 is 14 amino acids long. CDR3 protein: CASSPPAQNTEAFF.

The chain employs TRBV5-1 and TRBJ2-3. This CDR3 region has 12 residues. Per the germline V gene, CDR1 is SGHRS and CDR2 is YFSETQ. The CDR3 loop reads CASSLEADTQYF.

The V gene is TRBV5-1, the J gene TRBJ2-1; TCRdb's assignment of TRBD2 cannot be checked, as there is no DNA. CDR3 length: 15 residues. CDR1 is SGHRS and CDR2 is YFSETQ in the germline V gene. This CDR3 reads CASRGRLAGYNEQFF.

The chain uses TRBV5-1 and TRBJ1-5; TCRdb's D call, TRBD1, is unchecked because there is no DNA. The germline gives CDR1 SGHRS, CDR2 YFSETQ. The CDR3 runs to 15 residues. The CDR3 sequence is CASSLFPRGDQPQHF.

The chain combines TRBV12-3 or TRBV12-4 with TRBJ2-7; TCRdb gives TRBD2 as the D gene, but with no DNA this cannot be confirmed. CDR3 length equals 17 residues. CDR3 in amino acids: CANQPRGPGTYVYEQYF.

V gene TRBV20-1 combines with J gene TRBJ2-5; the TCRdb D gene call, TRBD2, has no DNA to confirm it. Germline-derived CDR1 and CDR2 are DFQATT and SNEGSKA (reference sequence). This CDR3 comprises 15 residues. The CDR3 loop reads CSARDALFNQETQYF.

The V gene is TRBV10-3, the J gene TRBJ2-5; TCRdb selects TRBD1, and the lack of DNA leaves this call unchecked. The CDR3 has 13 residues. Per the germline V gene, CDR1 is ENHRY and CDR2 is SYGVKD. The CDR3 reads CAIGGGPQETQYF.

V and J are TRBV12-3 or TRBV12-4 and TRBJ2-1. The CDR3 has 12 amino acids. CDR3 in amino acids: CASRSSYNEQFF.

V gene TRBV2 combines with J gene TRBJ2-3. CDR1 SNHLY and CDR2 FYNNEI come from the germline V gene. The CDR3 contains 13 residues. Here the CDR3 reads CASKRLSTDTQYF.

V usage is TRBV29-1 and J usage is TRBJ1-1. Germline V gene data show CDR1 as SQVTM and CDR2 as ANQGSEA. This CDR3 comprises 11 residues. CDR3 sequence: CSGGKNTEAFF.

The CDR3: CASSWSGGPYEQYF. V is TRBV6-2 or TRBV6-3 and J is TRBJ2-7; the D call of TRBD2 rests on TCRdb alone, since no DNA is present to check it. Germline values: CDR1 MNHEY, CDR2 SVGEGT. This CDR3 has 14 amino acids.

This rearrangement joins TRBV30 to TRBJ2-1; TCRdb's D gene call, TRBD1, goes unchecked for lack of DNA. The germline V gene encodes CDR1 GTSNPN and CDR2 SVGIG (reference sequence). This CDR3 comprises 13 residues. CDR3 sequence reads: CAWSKSRGQQQFF.

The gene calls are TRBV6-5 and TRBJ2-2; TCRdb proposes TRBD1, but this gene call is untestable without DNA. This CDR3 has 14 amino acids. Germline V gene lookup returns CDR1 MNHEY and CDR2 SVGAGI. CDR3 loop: CASSYEGHTGELFF.

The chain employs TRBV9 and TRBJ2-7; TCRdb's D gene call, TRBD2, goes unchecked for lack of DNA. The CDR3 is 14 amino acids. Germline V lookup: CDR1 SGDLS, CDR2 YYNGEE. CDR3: CASSAGTISYEQYF.

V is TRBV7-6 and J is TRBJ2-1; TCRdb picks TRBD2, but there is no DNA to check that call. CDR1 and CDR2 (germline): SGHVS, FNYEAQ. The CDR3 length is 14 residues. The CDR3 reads CASSDWTSGNEQFF.

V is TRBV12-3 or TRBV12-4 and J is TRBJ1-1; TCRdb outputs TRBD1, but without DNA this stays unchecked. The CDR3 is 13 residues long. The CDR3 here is CAISGWGDTEAFF.

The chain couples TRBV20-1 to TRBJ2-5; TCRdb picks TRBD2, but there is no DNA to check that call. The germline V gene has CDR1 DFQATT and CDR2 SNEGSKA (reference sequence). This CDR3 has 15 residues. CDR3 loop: CSARDWDGPKETQYF.

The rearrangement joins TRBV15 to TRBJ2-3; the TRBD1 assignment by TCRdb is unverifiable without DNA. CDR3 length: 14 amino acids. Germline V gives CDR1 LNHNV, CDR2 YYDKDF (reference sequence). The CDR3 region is CATNRDSSTDTQYF.

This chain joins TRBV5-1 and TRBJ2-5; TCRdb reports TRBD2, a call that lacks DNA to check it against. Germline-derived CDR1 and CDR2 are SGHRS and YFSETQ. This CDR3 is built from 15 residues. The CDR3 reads CASNRGAGVQETQYF. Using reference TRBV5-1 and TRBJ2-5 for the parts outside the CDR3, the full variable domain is KAGVTQTPRYLIKTRGQQVTLSCSPISGHRSVSWYQQTPGQGLQFLFEYFSETQRNKGNFPGRFSGRQFSNSRSEMNVSTLELGDSALYLCASNRGAGVQETQYFGPGTRLLVL.

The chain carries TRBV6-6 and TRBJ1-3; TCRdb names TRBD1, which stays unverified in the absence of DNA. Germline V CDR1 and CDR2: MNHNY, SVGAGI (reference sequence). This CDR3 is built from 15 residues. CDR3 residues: CASSYLRGQGNTIYF.